This T cell receptor beta chain was profiled in a study of cytomegalovirus exposure and HLA in healthy donors. To note about this clone: The antigen is not known.

Points from the study as a whole: Altogether, 164 TCR beta chains were recorded as cytomegalovirus-associated. A reported reduction in N-insertions relative to the roughly 700-donor mean was seen in an Asian-associated ancestry cluster in a later analysis.

Both 60 Vbeta primers and 13 Jbeta primers went into the PCR. Assay used: immunoSEQ multiplex PCR; TCRdb lists only in-frame clones, some missing. The sample has about 210,000 clones; around 84% are singletons. Germline CDR1 is MDHEN and CDR2 is SYDVKM. The V gene end was trimmed by 6 bases and the J gene end by 6 bases; junction bases not matched to a gene: 8. The CDR3 length is 14 residues. The sequenced material came from PBMCs. This clonotype was sampled from a man in his forties in good health and CMV-seropositive. J is TRBJ1-5 and V is TRBV28; 7 nucleotides align to TRBD1. The CDR3 bases are TGTGCCAGCAGCCTTGGACAGGAATCTCAGCCCCAGCATTTT. Translated: CASSLGQESQPQHF.